The next 6 T cell receptor beta chains were all read from a single sample in a study of blood T cells in healthy people across ages. For the second PCR, which ran for about 6 to 11 cycles, a sample-barcoded 5' primer and a J-beta primer mix were used. Using its own MiXCR run on the 5' RACE reads, TCRdb lists one record per CDR3 protein. Of around 1,500,000 distinct CDR3 sequences in the sample, approximately 42% were seen once. The source material was blood. The receptor set was obtained from a woman aged 18-29 years in good health.

About this clonotype itself: At one end, the junction sequence differs from germline, possibly due to a read error. V is TRBV30 and J is TRBJ2-5, with TRBD2 as a possible D gene (6 bases). CDR3 length: 13 amino acids. The V gene's germline CDR1 is GTSNPN and CDR2 SVGIG (reference sequence). The CDR3 spells CACSVLAEETQYF. CDR3 coding DNA: TGTGCCTGTAGTGTACTAGCCGAAGAGACCCAGTACTTC.

Only a few counts were recorded for this clonotype. The chain links TRBV27 to TRBJ1-5; D may be TRBD1 (5 bases). The CDR3 covers 14 residues. With 0 bases removed from V and 7 bases from J, the gap between germline ends came to 10 bases. Germline V gene sequence: CDR1 MNHEY, CDR2 SMNVEV (reference sequence). This CDR3 reads CASSLSVGVQPQHF. CDR3 DNA sequence: TGTGCCAGCAGTTTATCGGTAGGGGTGCAGCCCCAGCATTTT.

The rearrangement uses TRBV7-6 and TRBJ1-5, with D possibly matching TRBD1 (6 bases). Germline-derived CDR1 and CDR2 are SGHVS and FNYEAQ. V lost 4 bases, J lost 4 bases, and 23 bases lay in between. This CDR3 is built from 18 residues. The CDR3 nucleotides read TGTGCCAGCAGCTCTCGACAGGACACCTCGTATGGGAATCAGCCCCAGCATTTT. Protein product: CASSSRQDTSYGNQPQHF.

In regard to this clonotype: One base away lies a much larger clone, so this may be a sequencing read error. This chain connects TRBV28 to TRBJ2-1; D possibly matches TRBD1 or TRBD2 (6 bases each). The J call may be incorrect, as the DNA end agrees better with TRBJ2-7. In germline, CDR1 is MDHEN, CDR2 SYDVKM. The CDR3 is 15 amino acids. CDR3 region: CASMARGPPYNEQYF. In DNA, the CDR3 is TGTGCCAGCATGGCCCGGGGGCCCCCCTACAATGAGCAGTACTTC.

This chain uses TRBV27 with TRBJ1-5, with unresolved D. This CDR3 is built from 14 residues. The ends were cut back, 6 bases at V and 2 bases at J, with 11 bases in the middle. Germline V gene sequence: CDR1 MNHEY, CDR2 SMNVEV (reference sequence). CDR3 amino acids: CASSQSLGNQPQHF. In nucleotides, the CDR3 is TGTGCCAGCAGCCAGTCCCTCGGCAATCAGCCCCAGCATTTT.

The gene calls are TRBV5-1 and TRBJ1-4; TRBD1 agrees at 8 bases. This CDR3 has 16 amino acids. J was trimmed by 5 bases and V by 4 bases; bases with no gene match: 10. Germline V gene sequence: CDR1 SGHRS, CDR2 YFSETQ. This chain's CDR3 is CASSQGQGGRNEKLFF. The DNA of the CDR3 is TGCGCCAGCAGCCAAGGACAGGGAGGGAGGAATGAAAAACTGTTTTTT.